These 7 T cell receptor beta chains came from one sample sequenced in a study of T cell repertoires in cytomegalovirus infection. TCRdb called the reads again in MiXCR, with one record for every CDR3 protein. The sample includes over 100,000 distinct CDR3 sequences, around 31% of them seen just once. Their specific antigens are unknown. Sequencing was performed on CD8+ T cells from cultured PBMCs, taken from culture after CMV antigen stimulation. These receptors originate from a human donor in good health (CMV status not recorded). Some clones in this sample may be carry-over from other donors' samples.

This clonotype was found a few times. The chain employs TRBV7-9 and TRBJ2-7, with D maybe TRBD1 (6 bases). The CDR3 sequence is 15 residues long. Germline CDR1 and CDR2: SEHNR and FQNEAQ (reference sequence). The germline V and J ends were trimmed by 4 bases and 7 bases, with 20 bases remaining between them. CDR3 residues: CASSSDTGFSREQYF. CDR3 in DNA: TGTGCCAGCAGCTCGGATACAGGGTTTTCGCGAGAGCAGTACTTC. Complete variable domain (other parts from reference TRBV7-9 and TRBJ2-7): DTGVSQNPRHKITKRGQNVTFRCDPISEHNRLYWYRQTLGQGPEFLTYFQNEAQLEKSRLLSDRFSAERPKGSFSTLEIQRTEQGDSAMYLCASSSDTGFSREQYFGPGTRLTVT.

CDR3 residues: CASSPSGLLFF. The CDR3 bases are TGTGCCAGCAGCCCCTCCGGGTTATTGTTTTTT. The rearrangement joins TRBV12-3 or TRBV12-4 to TRBJ2-2; D gene uncertain. V lost 6 bases and J 15 bases, leaving 14 bases between the germline ends. This CDR3 region has 11 residues.

This chain links TRBV7-4 with TRBJ1-2; D is perhaps TRBD1 (5 bases). This CDR3 has 14 residues. V lost 4 bases and J lost 5, with 14 bases in between. Germline lookup yields CDR1 SGHVT and CDR2 SQSDAQ. For the CDR3, the DNA is TGTGCCAGCAGCTCCCCCGTTGGGGGTTATGGCTACACCTTC. This gives the protein CASSSPVGGYGYTF.

This clonotype was found a few times. The V and J genes are TRBV19 and TRBJ2-1, with 10 positions matching TRBD2. Trimming cost V 3 bases and J 6 bases; bases outside gene matches: 5. CDR3 length: 15 residues. CDR1 is LNHDA and CDR2 is SQIVND in the germline V gene (reference sequence). CDR3 bases: TGTGCCAGTAGTATTGGGACTAGCGATTTCAATGAGCAGTTCTTC. Amino acid sequence: CASSIGTSDFNEQFF. The entire variable domain, with the rest obtained from reference TRBV19 and TRBJ2-1, is as follows: DGGITQSPKYLFRKEGQNVTLSCEQNLNHDAMYWYRQDPGQGLRLIYYSQIVNDFQKGDIAEGYSVSREKKESFPLTVTSAQKNPTAFYLCASSIGTSDFNEQFFGPGTRLTVL.

This clonotype turned up a few times. V gene TRBV7-8 combines with J gene TRBJ2-7; D is uncertain. Germline-derived CDR1 and CDR2 are SGHVS and FQNEAQ. The CDR3 is 11 residues long. Trimming took 6 bases from V and 5 from J, leaving 8 bases between them. CDR3 region: CASSTVNEQYF. The CDR3 nucleotides read TGTGCCAGCAGTACCGTTAACGAGCAGTACTTC.

In its sample, this clonotype was seen many times. This chain uses TRBV12-3 or TRBV12-4 with TRBJ2-3; perhaps TRBD1 as D (5 bases). The CDR3 loop spans 17 amino acids. V was trimmed by 8 bases and J by 6 bases, leaving 27 bases between them. The CDR3 sequence is CASLGQGANTLTDTQYF. The CDR3 region has the DNA TGTGCCAGCCTCGGCCAAGGGGCTAATACCCTCACGGATACGCAGTATTTT.

The chain couples TRBV9 to TRBJ1-1; D possibly corresponds to TRBD1 (5 bases). From germline, CDR1 is SGDLS and CDR2 YYNGEE. This CDR3 comprises 13 residues. V lost 4 bases and J lost 7, with 14 bases in between. The CDR3 is CASSSGYGLEAFF. For the CDR3, the DNA is TGTGCCAGCAGCTCAGGGTATGGACTTGAAGCTTTCTTT.